This T cell receptor beta chain was recorded in a study of blood T cells in healthy people across ages. Germline-derived CDR1 and CDR2 are KGHDR and SFDVKD. This CDR3 spans 14 amino acids. V was shortened by 5 bases and J by 5 bases, with 12 bases between the two germline ends. A sample-barcoded 5' primer and a J-beta primer mix were used in a second PCR of roughly 7 to 11 cycles. TCRdb reprocessed the 5' RACE reads with MiXCR, giving one entry per CDR3 protein. The sample contains roughly 1.6 million distinct CDR3 sequences, about 35% of which appear only once. The TCR comes from a woman aged 25 to 39 in good health. This chain links TRBV24-1 with TRBJ1-5; D remains unclear. Sample: blood. The CDR3 loop is CATSVGGSDQPQHF. CDR3 nucleotide sequence: TGTGCCACCAGTGTCGGAGGGTCTGATCAGCCCCAGCATTTT.